Each of the 19 T cell receptor beta chains below was sequenced from the same sample in a study of shared clonotypes between healthy human individuals. Data came from immunoSEQ multiplex PCR; TCRdb stores just in-frame clones and leaves some out. The sample has over a million clones; 98% are singletons. The source material was naive CD4+ T cells sorted from blood. Subset specified: CD45RA+ positively selected. These receptors were taken from a man younger than 45 in good health.

The rearrangement uses TRBV6-5 and TRBJ2-1, with 8 bases matching TRBD1. There are 14 residues in the CDR3. Germline assignment: CDR1 MNHEY and CDR2 SVGAGI. Unmatched junction bases numbered 5, after V lost 4 bases and J lost 6 bases. CDR3 sequence (DNA): TGTGCCAGCAGTTTGGGGACAGGCGGCAATGAGCAGTTCTTC. This gives the protein CASSLGTGGNEQFF.

This chain connects TRBV5-5 to TRBJ2-7; D is perhaps TRBD1 (6 bases). This CDR3 has 15 residues. The V gene's germline CDR1 is SGHKS and CDR2 YYEKEE (reference sequence). Deletions cut 2 bases from V and 4 bases from J, with 16 bases between. CDR3 sequence reads: CASSFGPGTKYEQYF. The CDR3 bases are TGTGCCAGCAGCTTTGGGCCCGGGACAAAATACGAGCAGTACTTC.

The chain joins TRBV6-5 to TRBJ1-5; D is uncertain. Trimming shortened V by 0 bases and J by 3 bases, and 9 bases separated the two germline ends. This CDR3 is 15 amino acids long. Looked up from germline, CDR1 is MNHEY and CDR2 is SVGAGI. The CDR3 DNA is TGTGCCAGCAGTTACTCTAGAACGAACAATCAGCCCCAGCATTTT. Protein: CASSYSRTNNQPQHF.

The chain has TRBV6-5 and TRBJ2-1, with D uncertain. CDR1 MNHEY and CDR2 SVGAGI come from the germline V gene. This CDR3 is 13 amino acids long. Trimming removed 7 bases at V and 0 bases at J, with 7 bases between. DNA of the CDR3: TGTGCCAGCACCGGAAGCTCCTACAATGAGCAGTTCTTC. It is translated as CASTGSSYNEQFF.

V gene TRBV6-4 combines with J gene TRBJ1-2, with 7 bases that match TRBD1. V shed 0 bases and J 2 bases; nucleotides not matched to a gene: 3. This CDR3 contains 15 residues. Germline V CDR1 and CDR2: MRHNA, SNTAGT. CDR3 sequence: CASSDSNRGNYGYTF. The CDR3, as DNA: TGTGCCAGCAGTGACTCCAACAGGGGAAACTATGGCTACACCTTC.

V usage is TRBV18 and J usage is TRBJ1-2, with 12 nucleotides matching TRBD1. Germline CDR1 is KGHSH and CDR2 is LQKENI. With 4 bases clipped from V and 13 bases from J, the junction kept 16 bases outside the gene matches. This CDR3 region has 16 residues. CDR3 nucleotides: TGTGCCAGCTCACGTACTACCCCGGGACAGGGGGCGCTTTTCACCTTC. Translated: CASSRTTPGQGALFTF.

As to this clone: Other DNA sequences in this specimen translate into the identical CDR3. J is TRBJ2-7 and V is TRBV28; D uncertain. V was pared by 3 bases and J by 4 bases, with 4 bases between. CDR1 MDHEN and CDR2 SYDVKM come from the germline V gene. The CDR3 loop spans 11 amino acids. The CDR3 DNA follows: TGTGCCAGCAGTTTTTTGTACGAGCAGTACTTC. Translating gives CASSFLYEQYF.

The rearrangement uses TRBV19 and TRBJ2-1; the D gene is possibly TRBD2 (6 bases). The CDR3 extends over 15 amino acids. Germline V gives CDR1 LNHDA, CDR2 SQIVND (reference sequence). V was pared by 8 bases and J by 3 bases, with 17 bases between. CDR3 protein: CASRPPGLDYNEQFF. In nucleotides, the CDR3 is TGTGCCAGTCGACCACCGGGACTGGACTACAATGAGCAGTTCTTC.

The V call is TRBV19, the J call TRBJ1-1; a weak D match, TRBD1 (6 bases). Trimming cost V 8 bases and J 9 bases, with 10 bases left between them. CDR3 length equals 10 residues. The germline CDR1 and CDR2 sequences are LNHDA and SQIVND (reference sequence). The CDR3 DNA sequence: TGTGCCAGTGGACAGTCCCAAGCTTTCTTT. Protein: CASGQSQAFF.

The V call is TRBV11-3, the J call TRBJ2-1, with 7 bases fitting TRBD1. This CDR3 contains 16 residues. Germline trimming cut 4 bases from V and 8 bases from J; bases unmatched to any gene: 14. Germline CDR1 and CDR2: SGHNT and YENEEA. CDR3 protein: CASSSSGPGGVDEQFF. The CDR3 nucleotides read TGTGCCAGCAGCTCCTCCGGGCCAGGGGGTGTGGATGAGCAGTTCTTC.

This rearrangement joins TRBV9 to TRBJ2-1, with a tentative D call TRBD2 (6 bases). V shed 7 bases and J shed 0 bases, with 14 bases lying between them. The CDR3 is 15 amino acids. Germline CDR1 and CDR2: SGDLS and YYNGEE. The CDR3 is CASSKTGDSYNEQFF. In DNA, the CDR3 is TGTGCCAGCTCCAAGACGGGGGACTCCTACAATGAGCAGTTCTTC.

The gene calls are TRBV29-1 and TRBJ2-3; TRBD2 agrees at 10 bases. The V segment lost 0 bases and the J segment 3 bases; nucleotides outside the gene matches: 9. This CDR3 spans 17 amino acids. CDR1 and CDR2 from the germline V gene are SQVTM and ANQGSEA. The CDR3: CSVEDPEAGGMTDTQYF. The CDR3 nucleotides are TGCAGCGTTGAAGATCCAGAAGCGGGAGGGATGACAGATACGCAGTATTTT.

This rearrangement joins TRBV9 to TRBJ2-1; 7 bases match TRBD2. Trimming cost V 0 bases and J 7 bases; bases outside gene matches: 4. The CDR3 runs to 14 residues. In germline, CDR1 is SGDLS, CDR2 YYNGEE. The CDR3, as DNA: TGTGCCAGCAGCGTAGGACTAGCAGAGAATGAGCAGTTCTTC. Amino acid sequence: CASSVGLAENEQFF.

The chain combines TRBV28 with TRBJ1-5, with 8 nucleotides matching TRBD1. Germline V gene lookup returns CDR1 MDHEN and CDR2 SYDVKM. The CDR3 has 16 amino acids. V trimming: 6 bases; J trimming: 4 bases; junction bases outside the gene matches: 11. CDR3 bases: TGTGCCAGCAGCCCCGGGACAGGAGTTAATAATCAGCCCCAGCATTTT. This codes for CASSPGTGVNNQPQHF.

The rearrangement uses TRBV2 and TRBJ1-1; D might be TRBD1 (6 bases). V lost 2 bases, J lost 0 bases, and 13 bases lay in between. Looked up from germline, CDR1 is SNHLY and CDR2 is FYNNEI. The CDR3 sequence is 16 residues long. CDR3 residues: CASSEFGTPMNTEAFF. The CDR3 bases are TGTGCCAGCAGTGAATTCGGGACACCTATGAACACTGAAGCTTTCTTT.

V gene TRBV5-6 combines with J gene TRBJ2-1; no reliable D call. The CDR3 covers 15 residues. V was pared by 0 bases and J by 6 bases, with 13 bases between. Germline loops: CDR1 SGHDT, CDR2 YYEEEE. The CDR3 region has the DNA TGTGCCAGCAGCTTGGCCGGTGGTAGCATCAATGAGCAGTTCTTC. Translation: CASSLAGGSINEQFF.

V is TRBV27 and J is TRBJ1-2; D might be TRBD1 (6 bases). Trimming removed 0 bases at V and 2 bases at J, with 13 bases between. The germline gives CDR1 MNHEY, CDR2 SMNVEV (reference sequence). This CDR3 region has 16 residues. The CDR3 bases are TGTGCCAGCAGTTTATCGTTCCCCGACAGGAACTATGGCTACACCTTC. Translating gives CASSLSFPDRNYGYTF.

The rearrangement uses TRBV10-3 and TRBJ1-1, with a weak D call TRBD1 (6 bases). The CDR3 runs 15 residues. CDR1 is ENHRY, CDR2 SYGVKD, per germline. V was pared by 2 bases and J by 2 bases, with 12 bases between. The CDR3 DNA is TGTGCCATCAGTGAGCAAAGGGGGGGTAACACTGAAGCTTTCTTT. Amino acids: CAISEQRGGNTEAFF.

The V gene is TRBV9, the J gene TRBJ2-7; tentative D call: TRBD1 (5 bases). The CDR3 contains 14 residues. CDR1 is SGDLS, CDR2 YYNGEE, per germline. The ends were cut back, 2 bases at V and 3 bases at J, with 12 bases in the middle. CDR3 bases: TGTGCCAGCAGCGTGGGGCGGACCAACTACGAGCAGTACTTC. The encoded protein is CASSVGRTNYEQYF.